These 21 T cell receptor beta chains originate from one sample sequenced in a study of shared clonotypes between healthy human individuals. This table comes from immunoSEQ multiplex PCR, and its TCRdb copy is limited to in-frame clones, with some not included. The sample contains 1 million to 1.3 million clones, 78% of which appear only once. The sample was memory CD4+ T cells from PBMCs. Regarding subset: CD45RA-negative fraction. The receptors here all came from a man younger than 35 in good health. Some clones in this sample may be carry-over from other donors' samples.

V gene TRBV5-4 combines with J gene TRBJ1-2; D is unresolved. Germline lookup yields CDR1 SGHNT and CDR2 YYREEE (reference sequence). V dropped 4 bases and J dropped 0 bases, with 10 bases sitting between them. There are 14 residues in the CDR3. The DNA for the CDR3 is TGTGCCAGCAGCCGTATGACATCTAACTATGGCTACACCTTC. This gives the protein CASSRMTSNYGYTF.

This clone appeared once. The chain is built from TRBV6-1 and TRBJ1-2; D perhaps matches TRBD1 (6 bases). Germline CDR1 MNHNS, CDR2 SASEGT. This CDR3 comprises 15 residues. V dropped 6 bases and J dropped 0 bases, with 14 bases sitting between them. This CDR3 reads CASSARDKANYGYTF. The DNA of the CDR3 is TGTGCCAGCAGCGCACGGGACAAAGCTAACTATGGCTACACCTTC.

This clone has just a few counts. As DNA, the CDR3 is TGTGCCAGCAGCCAGGGGGCCCACACTGAAGCTTTCTTT. It yields the protein CASSQGAHTEAFF. The chain employs TRBV28 and TRBJ1-1; 8 bases match TRBD1. V dropped 6 bases and J dropped 3; count of bases not matched to a gene: 3. The germline V gene has CDR1 MDHEN and CDR2 SYDVKM. The CDR3 spans 13 residues.

The chain links TRBV11-2 to TRBJ1-4; D is possibly TRBD1 (5 bases). V gave up 6 bases and J gave up 4 bases, with 12 bases separating them. From germline, CDR1 is SGHAT and CDR2 FQNNGV. The CDR3 is 14 residues long. The CDR3 DNA reads TGTGCCAGCAGTTCCGGGGCCAATAATGAAAAACTGTTTTTT. Protein sequence: CASSSGANNEKLFF.

The chain uses TRBV5-1 and TRBJ1-1, with TRBD1 identical over 8 bases. The J segment lost 7 bases and the V segment lost 4 bases, leaving 6 bases of the junction unmatched. The germline gives CDR1 SGHRS, CDR2 YFSETQ. This CDR3 has 13 amino acids. The CDR3, as DNA: TGCGCCAGCAGCATCGGGACAGGCAGTGAAGCTTTCTTT. Its translation is CASSIGTGSEAFF.

Details on this clone: This sample also contains other DNA sequences that code for the same CDR3. The genes are TRBV5-1 and TRBJ2-2, with a tentative D call TRBD2 (5 bases). The length of the CDR3 is 13 residues. Germline-derived CDR1 and CDR2 are SGHRS and YFSETQ. The V and J ends lost 5 bases and 5 bases respectively, with 10 bases between them. For the CDR3, the DNA is TGCGCCAGCAGTTCGGGGTTGACCGGGGAGCTGTTTTTT. Encoded protein: CASSSGLTGELFF.

This clone was picked up a small number of times. The chain joins TRBV13 to TRBJ2-7; 11 bases match TRBD2. V lost 3 bases and J lost 4; bases outside the gene matches: 2. CDR3 length: 14 residues. Per germline, CDR1 PRHDT and CDR2 FYEKMQ (reference sequence). The CDR3 region has the DNA TGTGCCAGCAGCTTCTGGACTAGCGGGTACGAGCAGTACTTC. Translating gives CASSFWTSGYEQYF. Full variable domain (remainder filled in from reference TRBV13 and TRBJ2-7): AAGVIQSPRHLIKEKRETATLKCYPIPRHDTVYWYQQGPGQDPQFLISFYEKMQSDKGSIPDRFSAQQFSDYHSELNMSSLELGDSALYFCASSFWTSGYEQYFGPGTRLTVT.

This clone was seen just once. Other nucleotide sequences from this sample produce the same CDR3. The CDR3 DNA reads as TGTGCCAGCTCACCCGGGCTTGGGGAAAAACTGTTTTTT. Protein: CASSPGLGEKLFF. The chain recombines TRBV18 with TRBJ1-4; D unresolved. The V end lost 3 bases, the J end lost 8 bases, and 10 bases lay between the germline ends. The CDR3 has 13 amino acids. Per the germline V gene, CDR1 is KGHSH and CDR2 is LQKENI. The entire variable domain, with the rest obtained from reference TRBV18 and TRBJ1-4, is as follows: NAGVMQNPRHLVRRRGQEARLRCSPMKGHSHVYWYRQLPEEGLKFMVYLQKENIIDESGMPKERFSAEFPKEGPSILRIQQVVRGDSAAYFCASSPGLGEKLFFGSGTQLSVL.

This clone was counted a few times. In nucleotides, the CDR3 is TGTGCCAGCAGCGAAGGGATCTATGGCTACACCTTC. The encoded protein is CASSEGIYGYTF. The chain joins TRBV5-4 to TRBJ1-2; no clear D gene. There are 12 residues in the CDR3. CDR1 is SGHNT, CDR2 YYREEE, per germline (reference sequence). Trimming shortened V by 4 bases and J by 4 bases, and 8 bases separated the two germline ends.

This clone has at least ten counts. The chain combines TRBV9 with TRBJ1-1; D remains ambiguous. The length of the CDR3 is 14 residues. The V end was cut by 7 bases, the J end by 7 bases, with 20 bases between. CDR1 is SGDLS, CDR2 YYNGEE, per germline. CDR3 coding DNA: TGTGCCAGCCGACAAACTGCCCAGTACGGTGAAGCTTTCTTT. The encoded protein is CASRQTAQYGEAFF.

The chain combines TRBV7-9 with TRBJ2-7; the D call may be TRBD1 or TRBD2 (5 bases each). The CDR3 contains 15 residues. The V gene's germline CDR1 is SEHNR and CDR2 FQNEAQ (reference sequence). V was shortened by 5 bases and J by 6 bases, with 20 bases between the two germline ends. The CDR3, as DNA: TGTGCCAGCAGCCCCGGGACGGGGACGGTTCGCGAGCAGTACTTC. Amino acids: CASSPGTGTVREQYF.

This clone was seen a handful of times. V is TRBV6-1 and J is TRBJ1-5; a weak D match, TRBD1 (5 bases). The V gene's germline CDR1 is MNHNS and CDR2 SASEGT. V was trimmed by 4 bases and J by 6 bases, leaving 10 bases between them. The CDR3 has 13 residues. This chain's CDR3 is CASSATDGQPQHF. The CDR3 DNA follows: TGTGCCAGCAGTGCGACAGACGGTCAGCCCCAGCATTTT.

The rearrangement joins TRBV27 to TRBJ1-2; the match to TRBD1 covers 7 bases. V trimming: 3 bases; J trimming: 1 base; junction bases outside the gene matches: 5. Germline V gene data show CDR1 as MNHEY and CDR2 as SMNVEV (reference sequence). The length of the CDR3 is 15 residues. CDR3 protein: CASSFLSGGNYGYTF. In nucleotides, the CDR3 is TGTGCCAGCAGTTTCTTGTCAGGGGGTAACTATGGCTACACCTTC.

In DNA form, the CDR3 reads TGTGCCAGCAGCTCGTCGGGGCTAACCAATCAGCCCCAGCATTTT. As protein: CASSSSGLTNQPQHF. V and J are TRBV11-2 and TRBJ1-5; a possible D gene is TRBD1 (5 bases). The V end lost 4 bases, the J end lost 3 bases, and 13 bases lay between the germline ends. This CDR3 has 15 residues. From germline, CDR1 is SGHAT and CDR2 FQNNGV.

To note about this clone: Other DNA variants within this sample encode the same CDR3. V is TRBV6-5 and J is TRBJ2-6; no definite D call. This CDR3 spans 12 amino acids. Trimming stripped 9 bases from V and 1 base from J, with 4 bases between. Germline CDR1 and CDR2: MNHEY and SVGAGI. CDR3 nucleotide sequence: TGTGCCAGTACGTCTGGGGCCAACGTCCTGACTTTC. Protein sequence: CASTSGANVLTF.

This clone appeared a few times. The gene calls are TRBV5-1 and TRBJ2-5; D unresolved. V lost 4 bases to trimming and J lost 3 bases, with 13 bases between them. The CDR3 has 14 residues. The germline gives CDR1 SGHRS, CDR2 YFSETQ. CDR3 DNA sequence: TGCGCCAGCAGCACCCAGCAGTCAGAAGAGACCCAGTACTTC. Translation: CASSTQQSEETQYF.

This chain uses TRBV28 with TRBJ1-5; TRBD1 might be the D (5 bases). Trimming removed 3 bases from V and 7 bases from J, with 13 bases in between. The CDR3 covers 14 residues. Germline values: CDR1 MDHEN, CDR2 SYDVKM. The CDR3 here is CASSLGGGRQPQHF. In nucleotides, the CDR3 is TGTGCCAGCAGTTTGGGGGGGGGTCGGCAGCCCCAGCATTTT.

This chain uses TRBV5-6 with TRBJ2-7; 11 bases fit TRBD1. The junction had 7 bases not matched to a gene; V was cut back by 4 bases and J by 4 bases. The CDR3 extends over 15 amino acids. Germline values: CDR1 SGHDT, CDR2 YYEEEE. The CDR3 protein is CASSLGTGGYYEQYF. CDR3 DNA: TGTGCCAGCAGCCTGGGGACAGGGGGTTATTACGAGCAGTACTTC. The full variable domain, with the rest looked up from reference TRBV5-6 and TRBJ2-7, is DAGVTQSPTHLIKTRGQQVTLRCSPKSGHDTVSWYQQALGQGPQFIFQYYEEEERQRGNFPDRFSGHQFPNYSSELNVNALLLGDSALYLCASSLGTGGYYEQYFGPGTRLTVT.

The chain recombines TRBV6-6 with TRBJ2-7; 9 bases agree with TRBD1. The CDR3 totals 16 residues. Looked up from germline, CDR1 is MNHNY and CDR2 is SVGAGI (reference sequence). The trim removed 0 bases at V and 4 bases at J, leaving 7 bases unmatched. The chain's CDR3 is CASSYSKTGGTYEQYF. CDR3 in DNA: TGTGCCAGCAGTTACTCCAAGACAGGGGGTACTTACGAGCAGTACTTC.

This clone was observed a few times. Other DNA sequences in this specimen translate into the identical CDR3. The V gene is TRBV18, the J gene TRBJ1-5, with TRBD1 identical over 7 bases. Germline trimming cut 3 bases from V and 2 bases from J; bases unmatched to any gene: 1. The CDR3 totals 14 residues. Looked up from germline, CDR1 is KGHSH and CDR2 is LQKENI. CDR3 nucleotides: TGTGCCAGCTCACCCGACAGGGGCAATCAGCCCCAGCATTTT. It specifies CASSPDRGNQPQHF.

This clone was found a few times. V gene TRBV19 combines with J gene TRBJ1-1; D not resolved. The CDR3 consists of 14 residues. The V gene's germline CDR1 is LNHDA and CDR2 SQIVND (reference sequence). Deletions cut 1 base from V and 1 base from J, with 7 bases between. CDR3: CASSIGSWNTEAFF. CDR3 bases: TGTGCCAGTAGTATAGGCTCTTGGAACACTGAAGCTTTCTTT.